Presented here are 14 T cell receptor beta chains from one specimen sequenced in a study of T cell changes during pregnancy in multiple sclerosis. Assay: immunoSEQ multiplex PCR; the TCRdb copy retains only in-frame clones and omits some. The sample includes 25,000 to 30,000 clones, about 88% of them seen just once. This sample comprised CD8+ T cells from peripheral blood mononuclear cells, obtained in the second trimester of pregnancy. Source of these receptors: a female donor with multiple sclerosis, enrolled in a pregnancy study.

The chain employs TRBV9 and TRBJ2-3, with TRBD2 matching 11 bases. The length of the CDR3 is 18 residues. From germline, CDR1 is SGDLS and CDR2 YYNGEE. The ends lost 3 bases at V and 2 bases at J; junction bases unmatched: 11. In DNA form, the CDR3 reads TGTGCCAGCAGCGCCTCTACTAGCGGGAGTTATGTCACAGATACGCAGTATTTT. Residues: CASSASTSGSYVTDTQYF.

The V and J genes are TRBV25-1 and TRBJ2-2; 8 positions agree with TRBD2. V lost 3 bases and J lost 4; bases outside the gene matches: 7. The CDR3 is 16 amino acids. Per germline, CDR1 MGHDK and CDR2 SYGVNS. The CDR3 is CASSEHVAGGTGELFF. The CDR3 region has the DNA TGTGCCAGCAGTGAGCATGTGGCGGGGGGCACCGGGGAGCTGTTTTTT.

The chain joins TRBV9 to TRBJ1-1; 7 nucleotides agree with TRBD1. CDR3 length: 14 amino acids. After removal of 6 bases from V and 4 bases from J, the junction contained 9 bases not matched to a gene. Germline assignment: CDR1 SGDLS and CDR2 YYNGEE. For the CDR3, the DNA is TGTGCCAGCAACCTACAGGGGAAGGGCACTGAAGCTTTCTTT. It codes for CASNLQGKGTEAFF.

Only one count was recorded for this clone. The genes are TRBV2 and TRBJ1-4; 8 bases are a match to TRBD1. CDR1 SNHLY and CDR2 FYNNEI come from the germline V gene. This CDR3 is 19 amino acids long. V shed 3 bases and J 0 bases; nucleotides not matched to a gene: 12. Here the CDR3 reads CASSDSADRVESTNEKLFF. The DNA for the CDR3 is TGTGCCAGCAGTGACTCTGCGGACAGGGTGGAGTCAACTAATGAAAAACTGTTTTTT.

The chain uses TRBV30 and TRBJ2-7; weak D call: TRBD2 (5 bases). V was trimmed by 2 bases and J by 2 bases, leaving 7 bases between them. The CDR3 extends over 12 amino acids. The germline gives CDR1 GTSNPN, CDR2 SVGIG (reference sequence). The CDR3 loop reads CAWSREAYEQYF. The CDR3 region has the DNA TGTGCCTGGAGTCGGGAAGCCTACGAGCAGTACTTC.

Only one count was recorded for this clone. V gene TRBV15 combines with J gene TRBJ1-2; 7 bases are a match to TRBD1. The V and J ends lost 3 bases and 8 bases, in that order; junction bases with no gene match: 12. Germline CDR1 LNHNV, CDR2 YYDKDF (reference sequence). The CDR3 extends over 15 amino acids. CDR3 nucleotides: TGTGCCACCAGCAGGGACGACAGGGTAGAAGCGGGCTACACCTTC. Protein sequence: CATSRDDRVEAGYTF.

The chain employs TRBV6-5 and TRBJ2-7, with D perhaps TRBD1 (5 bases). Germline CDR1 and CDR2: MNHEY and SVGAGI. The CDR3 has 13 amino acids. V lost 7 bases and J 6 bases, leaving 16 bases between the germline ends. CDR3 region: CASTGHGGGEQYF. CDR3 in DNA: TGTGCCAGCACCGGACATGGCGGTGGCGAGCAGTACTTC.

V and J are TRBV9 and TRBJ2-3; D may be TRBD2 (5 bases). This CDR3 comprises 14 residues. CDR1 and CDR2 from the germline V gene are SGDLS and YYNGEE. Trimming removed 3 bases from V and 2 bases from J, with 10 bases in between. The CDR3 reads CASSDIGLTDTQYF. The CDR3 region has the DNA TGTGCCAGCAGCGACATTGGACTCACAGATACGCAGTATTTT.

This chain joins TRBV27 and TRBJ2-7; no clear D gene. The CDR3 has 13 residues. Looked up from germline, CDR1 is MNHEY and CDR2 is SMNVEV (reference sequence). With 2 bases removed from V and 6 bases from J, the gap between germline ends came to 11 bases. The CDR3 protein is CASSLAASGEQYF. DNA for the CDR3: TGTGCCAGCAGTTTAGCGGCCTCGGGCGAGCAGTACTTC.

The rearrangement joins TRBV18 to TRBJ1-1, with D uncertain. The germline gives CDR1 KGHSH, CDR2 LQKENI. V shed 2 bases and J shed 1 base, with 11 bases lying between them. This CDR3 comprises 15 residues. The CDR3 here is CASSPRPRSNTEAFF. The CDR3 coding sequence is TGTGCCAGCTCACCAAGGCCTAGGTCGAACACTGAAGCTTTCTTT.

A remark on this clone: A junction boundary mismatches the germline segment, possibly from a read error. J is TRBJ2-7 and V is TRBV11-3; 9 bases are shared with TRBD1. Germline V gives CDR1 SGHNT, CDR2 YENEEA. This CDR3 region has 15 residues. The CDR3 DNA follows: TGTGCCAGCAGCTTAGATGGAGTAGGACAGGGGTTTTTGAACTTC. The encoded protein is CASSLDGVGQGFLNF.

This clone was found once. The V call is TRBV7-3, the J call TRBJ2-1, with 7 bases aligning to TRBD2. V lost 1 base and J lost 8; bases outside the gene matches: 8. Germline lookup yields CDR1 SGHTA and CDR2 FQGTGA. CDR3 length equals 15 residues. The DNA for the CDR3 is TGTGCCAGCAGCTTAATAGTAGCGGGCGGGGATGAGCAGTTCTTC. Translating gives CASSLIVAGGDEQFF. The whole variable domain, remainder taken from reference TRBV7-3 and TRBJ2-1, is GAGVSQTPSNKVTEKGKYVELRCDPISGHTALYWYRQSLGQGPEFLIYFQGTGAADDSGLPNDRFFAVRPEGSVSTLKIQRTERGDSAVYLCASSLIVAGGDEQFFGPGTRLTVL.

The rearrangement uses TRBV11-2 and TRBJ2-2; 9 nucleotides match TRBD1. V dropped 5 bases and J dropped 5; count of bases not matched to a gene: 15. Germline V lookup: CDR1 SGHAT, CDR2 FQNNGV. This CDR3 is built from 18 residues. The CDR3 spells CASSQNLGQGTRTGELFF. The CDR3 region has the DNA TGTGCCAGCAGCCAGAACCTGGGACAGGGTACTCGAACCGGGGAGCTGTTTTTT. The complete variable domain, with remaining parts taken from reference TRBV11-2 and TRBJ2-2, reads EAGVAQSPRYKIIEKRQSVAFWCNPISGHATLYWYQQILGQGPKLLIQFQNNGVVDDSQLPKDRFSAERLKGVDSTLKIQPAKLEDSAVYLCASSQNLGQGTRTGELFFGEGSRLTVL.

The rearrangement joins TRBV5-5 to TRBJ2-1; a possible D gene is TRBD2 (5 bases). This CDR3 region has 15 residues. Germline CDR1 is SGHKS and CDR2 is YYEKEE (reference sequence). V was clipped by 2 bases and J by 5 bases, with 14 bases between them. CDR3 DNA: TGTGCCAGCAGCTTACTAGGGTCCCCAGACAATGAGCAGTTCTTC. It specifies CASSLLGSPDNEQFF.